This T cell receptor beta chain was recorded in a study of shared clonotypes between healthy human individuals. Germline CDR1 and CDR2: SGHTS and YDEGEE. This CDR3 comprises 13 residues. Trimming took 3 bases from V and 1 from J, leaving 5 bases between them. Assay used: immunoSEQ multiplex PCR; TCRdb lists only in-frame clones, some missing. The sample has under 300,000 clones; 65% are singletons. The rearrangement links TRBV5-8 to TRBJ2-1; D not resolved. The source material was memory CD4+ T cells sorted from blood. The subset is: CD45RA-negative fraction. The clonotype was recovered from a man in his thirties or forties in good health. CDR3 sequence reads: CASSWSSYNEQFF. In DNA, the CDR3 is TGTGCCAGCAGCTGGAGTTCCTACAATGAGCAGTTCTTC.